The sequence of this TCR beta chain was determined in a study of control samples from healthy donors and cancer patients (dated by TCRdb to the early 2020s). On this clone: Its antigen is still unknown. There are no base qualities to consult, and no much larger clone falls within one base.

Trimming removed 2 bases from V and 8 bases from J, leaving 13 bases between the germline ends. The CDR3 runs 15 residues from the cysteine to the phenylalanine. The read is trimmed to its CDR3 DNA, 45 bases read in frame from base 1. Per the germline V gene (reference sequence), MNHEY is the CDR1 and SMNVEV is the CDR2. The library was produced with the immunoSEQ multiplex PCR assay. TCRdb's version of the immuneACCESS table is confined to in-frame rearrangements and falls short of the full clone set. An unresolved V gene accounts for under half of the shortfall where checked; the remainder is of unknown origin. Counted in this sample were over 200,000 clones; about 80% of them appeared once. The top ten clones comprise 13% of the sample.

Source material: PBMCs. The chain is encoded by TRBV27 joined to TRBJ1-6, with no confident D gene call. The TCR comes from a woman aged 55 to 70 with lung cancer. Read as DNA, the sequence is TGTGCCAGCAGTTTACGGGAACTAAACGATTCACCCCTCCACTTT. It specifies CASSLRELNDSPLHF.